A single sample is the source of the 3 T cell receptor beta chains below, sequenced in a study of post-analysis software for immune sequencing data. Points from the study as a whole: With TRBV5-6, TRBV5-1 and TRBV20-1 included, about five TRBV segments were more frequent in patients than in controls.

No antigen has been identified for these receptors. Carried by the TCR beta cDNA libraries were unique molecular identifiers. MiXCR was run by TCRdb on the PCR reads, yielding one entry per CDR3 protein. The sample gives fewer than 850,000 distinct CDR3 sequences, 25% to 30% of which show up once; 0.55% to 0.65% is in the top ten. The material sequenced was blood. These TCRs come from a girl aged 5-17 years with multiple sclerosis.

This clonotype was counted a few times. The chain recombines TRBV7-9 with TRBJ2-7, with D tentatively TRBD1 or TRBD2 (5 bases each). V was clipped by 5 bases and J by 2 bases, with 16 bases between them. The CDR3 consists of 15 residues. Germline assignment: CDR1 SEHNR and CDR2 FQNEAQ (reference sequence). CDR3 nucleotide sequence: TGTGCCAGCAGCGAGACGCAGGGAGACCCCTACGAGCAGTACTTC. Translated: CASSETQGDPYEQYF.

The genes are TRBV12-3 or TRBV12-4 and TRBJ2-1; the match to TRBD2 covers 10 bases. CDR3 length: 22 residues. V was pared by 3 bases and J by 7 bases, with 27 bases of the junction left unmatched. CDR3 sequence: CASSFRPSTAGGRRRVENEQFF. CDR3 DNA: TGTGCCAGCAGTTTCCGCCCTAGCACAGCGGGGGGGCGTCGGCGGGTCGAAAATGAGCAGTTCTTC.

Only a few counts were recorded for this clonotype. V and J are TRBV5-1 and TRBJ2-4, with 14 bases aligning to TRBD2. The DNA end lines up better with TRBJ2-5; the J call may be wrong. The CDR3 length is 17 residues. Germline CDR1 is SGHRS and CDR2 is YFSETQ. The CDR3 DNA sequence: TGCGCCAGCAGCATGGGGACTAGCGGGAGAGTTCGAGAGACCCAGTACTTC. It translates to CASSMGTSGRVRETQYF.